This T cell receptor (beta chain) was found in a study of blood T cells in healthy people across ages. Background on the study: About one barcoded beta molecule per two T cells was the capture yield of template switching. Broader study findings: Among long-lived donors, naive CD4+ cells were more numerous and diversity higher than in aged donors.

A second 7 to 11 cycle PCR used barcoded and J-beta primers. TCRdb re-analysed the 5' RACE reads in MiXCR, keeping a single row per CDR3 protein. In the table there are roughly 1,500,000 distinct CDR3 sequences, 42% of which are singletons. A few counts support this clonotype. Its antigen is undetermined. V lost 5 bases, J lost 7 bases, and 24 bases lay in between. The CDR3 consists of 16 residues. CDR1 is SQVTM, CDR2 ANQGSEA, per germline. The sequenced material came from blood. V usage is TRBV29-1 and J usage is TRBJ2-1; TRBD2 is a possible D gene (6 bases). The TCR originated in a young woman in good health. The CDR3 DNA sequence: TGCAGCGTTCTGGACTACTCGAAGACGATTTCTAATGAGCAGTTCTTC. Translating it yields CSVLDYSKTISNEQFF.